The rows below give T cell receptor beta chains drawn from one sample of a study of OX40 agonist ivuxolimab in advanced cancers. The table came from immunoSEQ multiplex PCR; TCRdb's copy has only in-frame clones and leaves some out. The repertoire holds about 77,000 clones, with more than 70% as singletons. The sequences come from CD4+ or CD8+ T cells sorted from blood, collected in a trial of the OX40 agonist ivuxolimab. All receptors come from an adult with an advanced solid tumor such as melanoma, head and neck, liver or kidney cancer. CDR3s include the opening cysteine and the closing phenylalanine or tryptophan. A D gene is named only where the DNA matches it firmly. Not every row has a clone size; where given, it reads once, few, many or a size class.

>TRBJ2-7|TRBV18|.|.
CASSPPQDRYEQYF
TGTGCCAGCTCACCACCGCAGGACAGATACGAGCAGTACTTC
>TRBJ2-7|TRBV6-1|TRBD1|.
CASSGGQTLYEQYF
TGTGCCAGCAGTGGGGGACAGACTTTATACGAGCAGTACTTC
>TRBJ2-5|TRBV7-6|TRBD1|.
CASSLVSGRGETQYF
TGTGCCAGCAGCTTAGTGTCTGGCAGGGGGGAGACCCAGTACTTC
>TRBJ2-3|TRBV11-2|TRBD1|.
CASRLGQGATDTQYF
TGTGCCAGCAGACTCGGACAGGGGGCCACAGATACGCAGTATTTT
>TRBJ1-4|TRBV11-2|.|.
CASSPAAATNEKLFF
TGTGCCAGCAGTCCAGCGGCGGCAACTAATGAAAAACTGTTTTTT
>TRBJ2-5|TRBV4-2|TRBD2|.
CASSQEGGGARETQYF
TGTGCCAGCAGCCAAGAAGGCGGGGGGGCGCGGGAGACCCAGTACTTC
>TRBJ1-4|TRBV5-8|TRBD1|.
CASSPGDRRNEKLFF
TGTGCCAGCAGCCCTGGGGACAGACGAAATGAAAAACTGTTTTTT
>TRBJ2-7|TRBV9|TRBD2|.
CASSGYSGSGEQYF
TGTGCCAGCAGCGGCTATAGCGGGAGCGGTGAGCAGTACTTC
>TRBJ2-5|TRBV21-1|.|.
CASTANRGGQETQYF
TGTGCCAGCACTGCTAACAGGGGAGGCCAAGAGACCCAGTACTTC
>TRBJ2-7|TRBV7-2|TRBD2|.
CASSFWGAGFYEQYF
TGTGCCAGCAGTTTCTGGGGAGCGGGATTCTACGAGCAGTACTTC
>TRBJ2-7|TRBV11-3|TRBD2|few
CASSYGGVSYEQYF
TGTGCCAGCAGTTACGGGGGGGTAAGCTACGAGCAGTACTTC
>TRBJ2-2|TRBV5-1|TRBD1|.
CATRAGTGMVGELFF
TGCGCCACGAGGGCCGGGACAGGGATGGTCGGGGAGCTGTTTTTT
>TRBJ2-7|TRBV29-1|.|.
CSAIEYQGPYEQYF
TGCAGCGCTATTGAATACCAGGGGCCCTACGAGCAGTACTTC
>TRBJ1-5|TRBV28|TRBD1|.
CASSLDTGGWQPQHF
TGTGCCAGCAGTTTAGATACAGGGGGCTGGCAGCCCCAGCATTTT
>TRBJ2-1|TRBV2|TRBD1|.
CASKRGQNNEQFF
TGTGCCAGCAAGAGGGGACAGAACAATGAGCAGTTCTTC
>TRBJ2-2|TRBV7-9|.|.
CASSLTAINTGELFF
TGTGCCAGCAGCTTAACGGCGATCAACACCGGGGAGCTGTTTTTT
>TRBJ1-3|TRBV18|TRBD1|.
CASSPLPKPGQDGNTIYF
TGTGCCAGCTCACCTTTACCCAAACCGGGACAGGATGGAAACACCATATATTTT
>TRBJ2-3|TRBV2|TRBD2|.
CASLKRGRINTQYF
TGTGCCAGCCTAAAGCGGGGCCGAATTAATACGCAGTATTTT
>TRBJ1-4|TRBV19|.|.
CASSPTGRREKLFF
TGTGCCAGTAGTCCCACAGGGCGGCGTGAAAAACTGTTTTTT
>TRBJ2-2|TRBV11-2|.|.
CASKLDLAAGELFF
TGTGCCAGTAAGCTCGATCTAGCCGCCGGGGAGCTGTTTTTT
>TRBJ1-1|TRBV7-2|.|.
CASSLAAGVNTEAFF
TGTGCCAGCAGCTTAGCGGCAGGGGTGAACACTGAAGCTTTCTTT
>TRBJ1-3|TRBV5-1|.|.
CASNLGGLSGNTIYF
TGCGCCAGCAATTTGGGGGGTCTCTCTGGAAACACCATATATTTT
>TRBJ2-2|TRBV2|.|.
CASSVEGTGELFF
TGTGCCAGCAGTGTTGAAGGGACCGGGGAGCTGTTTTTT
>TRBJ1-5|TRBV2|.|.
CASSERGHSNQPQHF
TGTGCCAGCAGTGAACGCGGGCATAGCAATCAGCCCCAGCATTTT
>TRBJ1-1|TRBV7-9|.|once
CASSTQRTVNTEAFF
TGTGCCAGCAGTACCCAAAGGACAGTTAACACTGAAGCTTTCTTT
>TRBJ1-1|TRBV11-2|.|.
CASSLGRHAEAFF
TGTGCCAGCAGCTTAGGTAGACACGCTGAAGCTTTCTTT
>TRBJ2-3|TRBV15|TRBD2|.
CATSRRAGESTDTQYF
TGTGCCACCAGCCGACGAGCGGGGGAGAGCACAGATACGCAGTATTTT
>TRBJ1-3|TRBV5-1|TRBD1|.
CASSLRTGAGNTIYF
TGCGCCAGCAGCTTACGGACAGGGGCTGGAAACACCATATATTTT
>TRBJ2-1|TRBV29-1|TRBD2|.
CSVGGGNEQFF
TGCAGCGTTGGGGGGGGAAATGAGCAGTTCTTC
>TRBJ1-3|TRBV7-2|.|.
CASSYTSGNTIYF
TGTGCCAGCAGCTATACCTCTGGAAACACCATATATTTT
>TRBJ2-1|TRBV6-1|TRBD1|.
CASSTRDRVSDEQFF
TGTGCCAGCAGTACCCGGGACAGGGTGTCGGATGAGCAGTTCTTC
>TRBJ1-2|TRBV4-1|.|.
CASSQQGSYYGYTF
TGCGCCAGCAGCCAACAGGGGAGCTACTATGGCTACACCTTC
>TRBJ2-7|TRBV5-1|.|.
CASSGKGNRGHEQYF
TGCGCCAGCAGCGGGAAGGGAAATCGGGGCCACGAGCAGTACTTC
>TRBJ1-3|TRBV7-9|.|.
CASSLGGSGNTIYF
TGTGCCAGCAGCTTAGGCGGCTCTGGAAACACCATATATTTT
>TRBJ1-5|TRBV6-6|TRBD1|.
CASSLHRGNNQPQHF
TGTGCCAGCAGTCTCCACAGGGGCAACAATCAGCCCCAGCATTTT
>TRBJ2-2|TRBV5-4|.|.
CASRQGELFF
TGTGCCAGCAGGCAAGGGGAGCTGTTTTTT